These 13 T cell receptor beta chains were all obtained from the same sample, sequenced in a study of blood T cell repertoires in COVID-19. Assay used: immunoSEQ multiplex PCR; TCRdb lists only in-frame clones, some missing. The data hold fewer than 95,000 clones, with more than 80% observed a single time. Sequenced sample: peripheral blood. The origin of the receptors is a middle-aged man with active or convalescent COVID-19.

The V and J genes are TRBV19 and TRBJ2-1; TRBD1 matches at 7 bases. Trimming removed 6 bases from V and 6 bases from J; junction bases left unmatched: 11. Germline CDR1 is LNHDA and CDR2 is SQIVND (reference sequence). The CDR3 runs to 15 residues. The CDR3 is CASRQWTGPGNEQFF. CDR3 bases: TGTGCCAGTAGACAGTGGACAGGACCGGGCAATGAGCAGTTCTTC.

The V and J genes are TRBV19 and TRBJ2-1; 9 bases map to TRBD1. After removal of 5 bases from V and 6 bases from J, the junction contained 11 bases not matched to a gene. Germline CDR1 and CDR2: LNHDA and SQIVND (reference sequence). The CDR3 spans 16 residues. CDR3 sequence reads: CASSPTRTGAGNEQFF. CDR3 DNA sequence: TGTGCCAGTAGTCCTACCCGGACAGGGGCGGGCAATGAGCAGTTCTTC.

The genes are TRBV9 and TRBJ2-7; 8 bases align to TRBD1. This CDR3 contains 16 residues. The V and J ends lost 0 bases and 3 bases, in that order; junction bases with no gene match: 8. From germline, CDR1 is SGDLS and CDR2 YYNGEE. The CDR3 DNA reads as TGTGCCAGCAGCGTAGCGTCAGGACAGGGCATCTACGAGCAGTACTTC. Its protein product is CASSVASGQGIYEQYF.

The CDR3 DNA reads as TGTGCCAGTTTTGGCATTGAAGCTTTCTTT. Translated, it gives CASFGIEAFF. This chain joins TRBV19 and TRBJ1-1; unclear D gene. There are 10 residues in the CDR3. V was clipped by 8 bases and J by 7 bases, with 8 bases between them. From germline, CDR1 is LNHDA and CDR2 SQIVND (reference sequence).

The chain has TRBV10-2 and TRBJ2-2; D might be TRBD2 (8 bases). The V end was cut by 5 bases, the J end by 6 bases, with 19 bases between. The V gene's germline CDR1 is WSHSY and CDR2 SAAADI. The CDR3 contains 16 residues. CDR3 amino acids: CASSYGGTAGAGELFF. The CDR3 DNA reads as TGCGCCAGCAGTTACGGCGGGACAGCGGGAGCCGGGGAGCTGTTTTTT.

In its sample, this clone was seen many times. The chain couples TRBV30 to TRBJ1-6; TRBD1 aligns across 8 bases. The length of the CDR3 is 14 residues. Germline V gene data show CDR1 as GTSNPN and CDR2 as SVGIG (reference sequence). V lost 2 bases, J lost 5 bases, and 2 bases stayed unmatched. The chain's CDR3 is CAWSRGQDNSPLHF. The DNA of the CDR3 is TGTGCCTGGAGTCGGGGACAGGATAATTCACCCCTCCACTTT.

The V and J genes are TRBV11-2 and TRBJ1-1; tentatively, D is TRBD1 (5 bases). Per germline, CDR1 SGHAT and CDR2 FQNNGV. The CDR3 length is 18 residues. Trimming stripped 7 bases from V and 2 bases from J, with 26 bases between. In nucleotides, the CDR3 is TGTGCCAGCACCCTTCGCCCCAGGGTCATAGCCTATAACACTGAAGCTTTCTTT. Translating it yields CASTLRPRVIAYNTEAFF.

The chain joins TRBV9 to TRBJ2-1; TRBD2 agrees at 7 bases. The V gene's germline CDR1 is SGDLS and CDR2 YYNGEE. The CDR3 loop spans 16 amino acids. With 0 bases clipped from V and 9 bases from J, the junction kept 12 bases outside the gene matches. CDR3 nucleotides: TGTGCCAGCAGCGTAGGAATGGCGGGAGAATACGGTGAGCAGTTCTTC. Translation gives CASSVGMAGEYGEQFF.

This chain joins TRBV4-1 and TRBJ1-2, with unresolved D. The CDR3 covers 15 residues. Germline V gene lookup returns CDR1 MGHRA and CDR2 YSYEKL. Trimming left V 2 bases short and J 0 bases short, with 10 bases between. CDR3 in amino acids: CASSQNRQSNYGYTF. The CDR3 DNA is TGCGCCAGCAGCCAAAACAGACAATCTAACTATGGCTACACCTTC.

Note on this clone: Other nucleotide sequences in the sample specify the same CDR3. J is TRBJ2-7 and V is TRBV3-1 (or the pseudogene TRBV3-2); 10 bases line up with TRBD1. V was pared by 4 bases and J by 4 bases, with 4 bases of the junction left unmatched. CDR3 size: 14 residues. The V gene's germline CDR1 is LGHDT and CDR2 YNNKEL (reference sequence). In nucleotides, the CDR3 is TGTGCCAGCAGCCTCCCGGGACAGGGGTACGAGCAGTACTTC. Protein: CASSLPGQGYEQYF.

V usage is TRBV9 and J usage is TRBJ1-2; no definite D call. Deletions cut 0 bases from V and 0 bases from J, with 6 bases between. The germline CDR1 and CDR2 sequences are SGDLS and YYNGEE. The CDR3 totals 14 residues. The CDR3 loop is CASSVASANYGYTF. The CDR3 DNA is TGTGCCAGCAGCGTAGCATCGGCTAACTATGGCTACACCTTC.

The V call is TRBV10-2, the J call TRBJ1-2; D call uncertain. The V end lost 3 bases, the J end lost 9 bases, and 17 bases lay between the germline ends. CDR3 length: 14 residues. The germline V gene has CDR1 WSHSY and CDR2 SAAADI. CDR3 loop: CASSESITSPSYTF. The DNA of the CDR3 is TGCGCCAGCAGTGAATCGATCACTTCGCCTAGCTACACCTTC.

This chain's CDR3 is CASSETGTALDQPQHF. The CDR3 DNA reads TGTGCCAGCAGTGAAACCGGGACAGCCCTTGATCAGCCCCAGCATTTT. This chain connects TRBV6-1 to TRBJ1-5, with 7 bases aligning to TRBD1. Trimming removed 2 bases from V and 5 bases from J; junction bases left unmatched: 9. Germline assignment: CDR1 MNHNS and CDR2 SASEGT. The CDR3 is made up of 16 amino acids.